This T cell receptor (beta chain) emerged from a study of blood T cell repertoires in COVID-19. Study background: The study drew acute and convalescent COVID-19 samples from the United States, Italy and Spain. T cells, B-cell-depleted T cells, or PBMCs supplied cDNA or gDNA.

In the original workflow: Amplification from reference gene primers served as the basis for estimated nucleated cell counts. Method: immunoSEQ multiplex PCR; TCRdb's copy keeps in-frame clones and lacks some. Clonal size and the V and J genes are those of that table, whereas D and trimming came from the DNA. The table lists about 180,000 clones, about four fifths of them singletons. The receptor was derived from a woman older than 75 with active or convalescent COVID-19. Sequencing input: peripheral blood.

The CDR3: CASSPPGRVLGYTF. CDR3 nucleotide sequence: TGTGCCAGCAGCCCACCCGGCAGGGTCTTAGGCTACACCTTC. The chain combines TRBV7-2 with TRBJ1-2, with D maybe TRBD1 (5 bases). The germline V gene has CDR1 SGHTA and CDR2 FQGNSA. This CDR3 spans 14 amino acids. Trimming took off 5 bases at V and 8 bases at J, with 18 bases between the two ends.